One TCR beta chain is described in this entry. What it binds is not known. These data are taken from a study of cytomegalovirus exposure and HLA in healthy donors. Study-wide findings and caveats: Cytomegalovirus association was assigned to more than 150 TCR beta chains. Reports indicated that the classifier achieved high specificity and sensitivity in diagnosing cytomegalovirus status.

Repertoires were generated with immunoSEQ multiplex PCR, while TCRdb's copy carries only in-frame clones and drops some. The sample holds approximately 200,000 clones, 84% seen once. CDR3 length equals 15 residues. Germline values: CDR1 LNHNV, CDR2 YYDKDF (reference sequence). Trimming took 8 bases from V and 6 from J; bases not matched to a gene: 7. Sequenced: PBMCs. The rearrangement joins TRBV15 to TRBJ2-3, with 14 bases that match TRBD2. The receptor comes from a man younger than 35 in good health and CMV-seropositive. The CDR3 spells CATHGTSGSSDTQYF. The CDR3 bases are TGTGCCACCCACGGGACTAGCGGGAGTTCGGATACGCAGTATTTT.